The rows below give T cell receptor beta chains drawn from one sample of a study of vaccination and CD4 T cells after COVID-19. Their antigen targets remain unknown. TCRdb reprocessed the PCR reads with MiXCR, giving one entry per CDR3 protein. This table has about 13,000 distinct CDR3 sequences, around 62% appearing once. Sequencing was carried out using CD4+ T cells from blood, cultured in vitro. Receptors were obtained from a human donor who had recovered from COVID-19. The CDR3 runs from the conserved cysteine through the conserved F or W. The D gene is left open where the match is weak. A clone size is listed for some rows: how often the clone was seen (once, few, many), or a class if it is expanded.

length: 16
V: TRBV6-1
J: TRBJ2-3
size: NA
D: NA
CDR3: CASSKDSTFATDTQYF
DNA: TGTGCCAGCAGTAAAGACAGCACGTTCGCCACAGATACGCAGTATTTT

length: 13
V: TRBV4-1
J: TRBJ2-7
size: once
D: TRBD1
CDR3: CASSQNRGYEQYF
DNA: TGCGCCAGCAGCCAAAACAGGGGGTACGAGCAGTACTTC

length: 15
V: TRBV30
J: TRBJ1-5
size: few
D: NA
CDR3: CAWSYGGLGNQPQHF
DNA: TGTGCCTGGAGTTACGGGGGCCTTGGTAATCAGCCCCAGCATTTT

length: 14
V: TRBV20-1
J: TRBJ2-7
size: few
D: NA
CDR3: CSASSTGDAYEQYF
DNA: TGCAGTGCTAGCTCAACGGGAGACGCCTACGAGCAGTACTTC

length: 15
V: TRBV2
J: TRBJ2-3
size: NA
D: TRBD2
CDR3: CASSGRTSGSDTQYF
DNA: TGTGCCAGCAGTGGAAGGACTAGCGGGAGCGATACGCAGTATTTT

length: 16
V: TRBV30
J: TRBJ2-5
size: NA
D: NA
CDR3: CAWTPSVPRRAETQYF
DNA: TGTGCCTGGACTCCCTCGGTGCCCAGGCGGGCAGAGACCCAGTACTTC

length: 12
V: TRBV2
J: TRBJ1-2
size: few
D: NA
CDR3: CASKFYFNGYTF
DNA: TGTGCCAGCAAGTTTTATTTCAATGGCTACACCTTC

length: 19
V: TRBV7-8
J: TRBJ1-6
size: NA
D: TRBD1
CDR3: CASSLIIRDRKPYNSPLHF
DNA: TGTGCCAGCAGCTTAATTATTAGGGACAGAAAGCCGTATAATTCACCCCTCCACTTT

length: 15
V: TRBV7-8
J: TRBJ1-3
size: NA
D: NA
CDR3: CASSLAGDSGNTIYF
DNA: TGTGCCAGCAGCTTAGCAGGGGACTCTGGAAACACCATATATTTT

length: 15
V: TRBV6-2/TRBV6-3
J: TRBJ2-3
size: NA
D: TRBD2
CDR3: CASTGPSGDTDTQYF
DNA: TGTGCCAGCACTGGTCCTAGCGGAGACACAGATACGCAGTATTTT

length: 15
V: TRBV24-1
J: TRBJ1-5
size: few
D: NA
CDR3: CATSDSAGDNQPQHF
DNA: TGTGCCACCAGTGATTCTGCAGGGGACAATCAGCCCCAGCATTTT

length: 15
V: TRBV27
J: TRBJ1-6
size: NA
D: TRBD1
CDR3: CASSEAGQYNSPLHF
DNA: TGTGCCAGCAGTGAGGCGGGACAGTATAATTCACCCCTCCACTTT

length: 13
V: TRBV20-1
J: TRBJ2-2
size: NA
D: NA
CDR3: CSARGRNTGELFF
DNA: TGCAGTGCTAGGGGTAGGAACACCGGGGAGCTGTTTTTT

length: 17
V: TRBV5-4
J: TRBJ2-5
size: NA
D: TRBD2
CDR3: CASSAIGGGRSQETQYF
DNA: TGTGCCAGCAGCGCAATTGGGGGGGGACGGAGCCAAGAGACCCAGTACTTC

length: 15
V: TRBV7-8
J: TRBJ2-7
size: NA
D: NA
CDR3: CASSSNRFSAYEQYF
DNA: TGTGCCAGCAGCTCAAACCGTTTTTCGGCCTACGAGCAGTACTTC

length: 14
V: TRBV12-3/TRBV12-4
J: TRBJ2-5
size: NA
D: NA
CDR3: CASSFRGIQETQYF
DNA: TGTGCCAGCAGTTTCCGCGGGATCCAAGAGACCCAGTACTTC

length: 13
V: TRBV10-1
J: TRBJ1-6
size: NA
D: NA
CDR3: CASSPVLNSPLHF
DNA: TGCGCCAGCAGTCCAGTCCTTAATTCACCCCTCCACTTT

length: 12
V: TRBV30
J: TRBJ2-2
size: NA
D: NA
CDR3: CAWSVNYGELFF
DNA: TGTGCCTGGAGTGTAAATTACGGCGAGCTGTTTTTT

length: 13
V: TRBV20-1
J: TRBJ1-3
size: NA
D: TRBD1
CDR3: CSAKGGQRNTIYF
DNA: TGCAGTGCTAAAGGGGGCCAACGAAACACCATATATTTT

length: 14
V: TRBV24-1
J: TRBJ2-3
size: NA
D: NA
CDR3: CATTLGEMTDTQYF
DNA: TGTGCCACGACCCTCGGGGAGATGACAGATACGCAGTATTTT

length: 14
V: TRBV19
J: TRBJ2-5
size: few
D: NA
CDR3: CASSMVGNGGTQYF
DNA: TGTGCCAGTAGTATGGTCGGGAACGGTGGGACCCAGTACTTC

length: 16
V: TRBV7-3
J: TRBJ2-7
size: NA
D: TRBD2
CDR3: CASSLTLAGYFYEQYF
DNA: TGTGCCAGCAGCTTAACCCTAGCGGGGTATTTCTACGAGCAGTACTTC

length: 15
V: TRBV2
J: TRBJ1-2
size: NA
D: NA
CDR3: CASRRLGEGSYGYTF
DNA: TGTGCCAGCAGAAGATTGGGGGAGGGATCTTATGGCTACACCTTC

length: 14
V: TRBV6-1
J: TRBJ2-7
size: NA
D: TRBD1
CDR3: CASLGTGGSYEQYF
DNA: TGTGCCAGCCTCGGGACAGGGGGCTCCTACGAGCAGTACTTC

length: 13
V: TRBV2
J: TRBJ2-5
size: NA
D: NA
CDR3: CASSPRLQETQYF
DNA: TGTGCCAGCAGTCCACGGCTGCAAGAGACCCAGTACTTC

length: 12
V: TRBV11-2
J: TRBJ2-7
size: NA
D: NA
CDR3: CASSLLLGEQYF
DNA: TGTGCCAGCAGCCTGCTACTAGGCGAGCAGTACTTC

length: 14
V: TRBV27
J: TRBJ2-7
size: NA
D: NA
CDR3: CASSSSVGAREQYF
DNA: TGTGCCAGCAGTTCGAGTGTGGGGGCTCGCGAGCAGTACTTC

length: 13
V: TRBV7-9
J: TRBJ2-7
size: NA
D: NA
CDR3: CASSLAQGVQQYF
DNA: TGTGCCAGCAGCTTGGCCCAAGGGGTCCAGCAGTACTTC

length: 16
V: TRBV7-9
J: TRBJ2-3
size: NA
D: NA
CDR3: CASSLMGFPITDTQYF
DNA: TGTGCCAGCAGCTTAATGGGCTTCCCGATCACAGATACGCAGTATTTT

length: 15
V: TRBV10-1
J: TRBJ2-2
size: NA
D: TRBD2
CDR3: CASSAGTSGAGELFF
DNA: TGCGCCAGCAGTGCCGGGACTAGCGGGGCCGGGGAGCTGTTTTTT

length: 15
V: TRBV10-1
J: TRBJ2-5
size: NA
D: NA
CDR3: CATSPGPVGVETQYF
DNA: TGCGCCACGTCTCCGGGACCCGTGGGAGTGGAGACCCAGTACTTC

length: 14
V: TRBV2
J: TRBJ2-7
size: NA
D: NA
CDR3: CASSTRTRYYEQYF
DNA: TGTGCCAGCAGTACTCGCACTAGGTACTACGAGCAGTACTTC

length: 14
V: TRBV7-9
J: TRBJ2-3
size: NA
D: NA
CDR3: CASSLGTAGDTQYF
DNA: TGTGCCAGCAGCCTAGGGACTGCCGGGGATACGCAGTATTTT

length: 16
V: TRBV6-1
J: TRBJ2-6
size: NA
D: NA
CDR3: CASSEAILSGANVLTF
DNA: TGTGCCAGTAGCGAGGCTATACTCTCTGGGGCCAACGTCCTGACTTTC

length: 12
V: TRBV6-1
J: TRBJ1-2
size: NA
D: NA
CDR3: CASTGGQRGYTF
DNA: TGTGCCAGCACCGGGGGGCAGCGGGGCTACACCTTC

length: 15
V: TRBV18
J: TRBJ1-2
size: NA
D: NA
CDR3: CASSPRDRPTKGYTF
DNA: TGTGCCAGCTCACCAAGGGACCGGCCTACTAAAGGCTACACCTTC

length: 10
V: TRBV20-1
J: TRBJ2-5
size: NA
D: NA
CDR3: CSARRETQYF
DNA: TGCAGTGCTAGACGAGAGACCCAGTACTTC

length: 17
V: TRBV28
J: TRBJ2-7
size: NA
D: NA
CDR3: CASPPSGPKGGSYEQYF
DNA: TGTGCCAGCCCTCCTAGCGGACCTAAGGGGGGCTCCTACGAGCAGTACTTC

length: 16
V: TRBV11-2
J: TRBJ1-2
size: NA
D: TRBD1
CDR3: CASSAIDYRGGDGYTF
DNA: TGTGCCAGCAGCGCGATTGACTACAGGGGCGGGGATGGCTACACCTTC

length: 18
V: TRBV21-1
J: TRBJ2-5
size: NA
D: NA
CDR3: CASSKVITGTSEGETQYF
DNA: TGTGCCAGCAGCAAAGTAATTACCGGGACTAGCGAGGGAGAGACCCAGTACTTC

length: 16
V: TRBV6-1
J: TRBJ2-2
size: NA
D: TRBD1
CDR3: CASRPPGTGGTGELFF
DNA: TGTGCCAGCAGGCCACCCGGTACAGGGGGCACCGGGGAGCTGTTTTTT

length: 15
V: TRBV12-3/TRBV12-4
J: TRBJ1-5
size: NA
D: NA
CDR3: CASRRGGQNNQPQHF
DNA: TGTGCCAGCAGACGAGGGGGTCAGAATAATCAGCCCCAGCATTTT

length: 14
V: TRBV28
J: TRBJ2-1
size: NA
D: NA
CDR3: CASSFFGMDNEQFF
DNA: TGTGCCAGCAGTTTCTTCGGGATGGACAATGAGCAGTTCTTC

length: 13
V: TRBV7-3
J: TRBJ2-1
size: NA
D: NA
CDR3: CASSSTGYNEQFF
DNA: TGTGCCAGCAGCTCCACGGGATACAATGAGCAGTTCTTC

length: 13
V: TRBV21-1
J: TRBJ1-1
size: NA
D: NA
CDR3: CASGQQGNTEAFF
DNA: TGTGCCAGCGGGCAACAAGGGAACACTGAAGCTTTCTTT